This TCR beta chain appears in the sequencing data of a study of T cells in localized non-small cell lung cancer. The study's findings and limits: In adjacent lung appeared a median around 55 of the top 100 tumor clones. Maximal T cell clonality occurred in uninvolved adjacent lung, with tumor ranking below it. Tumor samples were not multi-region, leaving intratumor heterogeneity unexcluded. Blood T cell density predicted longer survival; adjacent-lung clonality, shorter.

Of note for this clone: Its target is unknown.

The CDR3 runs 16 residues. Per the germline V gene, CDR1 is KGHSH and CDR2 is LQKENI. Germline trimming cut 3 bases from V and 1 base from J; bases unmatched to any gene: 4. Assay used: immunoSEQ multiplex PCR; TCRdb lists only in-frame clones, some missing. The sample contains around 39,000 clones, 88% of which appear only once. The chain uses TRBV18 and TRBJ2-2; 8 bases agree with TRBD1. This material consisted of peripheral blood, taken before any cancer treatment. The clonotype comes from a woman between 35 and 75 years old with stage I lung adenocarcinoma. Here the CDR3 reads CASSPHGTGNTGELFF. The DNA of the CDR3 is TGTGCCAGCTCACCTCACGGGACAGGGAACACCGGGGAGCTGTTTTTT. The entire variable domain, with the rest obtained from reference TRBV18 and TRBJ2-2, is as follows: NAGVMQNPRHLVRRRGQEARLRCSPMKGHSHVYWYRQLPEEGLKFMVYLQKENIIDESGMPKERFSAEFPKEGPSILRIQQVVRGDSAAYFCASSPHGTGNTGELFFGEGSRLTVL.